These 12 T cell receptor beta chains were all obtained from the same sample, sequenced in a study of blood T cell repertoires in COVID-19. The method was immunoSEQ multiplex PCR; TCRdb's version includes in-frame clones alone and lacks a portion of them. The table lists more than 110,000 clones, about 82% of them singletons, with roughly 4.7% in the top ten. Sequences were obtained from peripheral blood. The receptors stem from a woman of 80 years or more with active or convalescent COVID-19.

This chain's CDR3 is CASSSGKGGMNTEAFF. As DNA, the CDR3 is TGTGCCAGCAGTAGCGGGAAGGGCGGAATGAACACTGAAGCTTTCTTT. The rearrangement uses TRBV28 and TRBJ1-1; no definite D call. The germline V and J ends were trimmed by 5 bases and 0 bases, with 16 bases remaining between them. This CDR3 is built from 16 residues. Germline V gene data show CDR1 as MDHEN and CDR2 as SYDVKM. Supplemented by reference TRBV28 and TRBJ1-1, the full variable domain reads DVKVTQSSRYLVKRTGEKVFLECVQDMDHENMFWYRQDPGLGLRLIYFSYDVKMKEKGDIPEGYSVSREKKERFSLILESASTNQTSMYLCASSSGKGGMNTEAFFGQGTRLTVV.

This clone was observed a few times. The chain recombines TRBV19 with TRBJ1-2, with 9 bases identical to TRBD1. V lost 5 bases, J lost 3 bases, and 7 bases stayed unmatched. The germline CDR1 and CDR2 sequences are LNHDA and SQIVND (reference sequence). This CDR3 comprises 15 residues. The CDR3: CASSSPGTGYYGYTF. In nucleotides, the CDR3 is TGTGCCAGTAGTTCCCCCGGGACAGGGTACTATGGCTACACCTTC.

This chain connects TRBV5-1 to TRBJ2-2; 11 positions match TRBD1. Germline loops: CDR1 SGHRS, CDR2 YFSETQ. J was trimmed by 4 bases and V by 2 bases; bases with no gene match: 4. The CDR3 loop spans 16 amino acids. The CDR3 region has the DNA TGCGCCAGCAGCTTAACCGGGACAGGGGGCACCGGGGAGCTGTTTTTT. Translation gives CASSLTGTGGTGELFF.

This clone was observed a single time. CDR3 sequence reads: CASSQDGYSNQPQHF. CDR3 DNA: TGTGCCAGCAGCCAGGATGGATATAGCAATCAGCCCCAGCATTTT. The chain combines TRBV6-5 with TRBJ1-5, with no clear D. Trimming took 6 bases from V and 0 from J, leaving 12 bases between them. Germline CDR1 MNHEY, CDR2 SVGAGI. CDR3 length equals 15 residues.

The V gene is TRBV5-1, the J gene TRBJ1-3, with 8 positions matching TRBD1. Germline V lookup: CDR1 SGHRS, CDR2 YFSETQ. The junction had 7 bases not matched to a gene; V was cut back by 6 bases and J by 5 bases. This CDR3 region has 14 residues. The CDR3 loop reads CASTRAGGRNTIYF. The CDR3 bases are TGCGCCAGCACCAGAGCAGGGGGCCGAAACACCATATATTTT.

This clone was found a few times. This rearrangement joins TRBV15 to TRBJ2-1; 7 nucleotides align to TRBD1. Trimming cost V 7 bases and J 5 bases; bases outside gene matches: 8. The germline gives CDR1 LNHNV, CDR2 YYDKDF (reference sequence). This CDR3 spans 14 amino acids. CDR3 in amino acids: CATKRGQTNNEQFF. The CDR3 DNA sequence: TGTGCCACCAAGAGGGGACAGACCAACAATGAGCAGTTCTTC.

The J gene is TRBJ2-7, the V gene TRBV30, with 8 positions matching TRBD2. V was clipped by 2 bases and J by 4 bases; unmatched bases: 4. Germline V gene sequence: CDR1 GTSNPN, CDR2 SVGIG (reference sequence). This CDR3 is 13 amino acids long. DNA of the CDR3: TGTGCCTGGAGTCGCGGGGGGAGATACGAGCAGTACTTC. Its translation: CAWSRGGRYEQYF.

This clone has a handful of counts. This chain joins TRBV5-6 and TRBJ1-2; D is uncertain. The V end lost 2 bases, the J end lost 3 bases, and 14 bases lay between the germline ends. The CDR3 is 15 amino acids. Germline values: CDR1 SGHDT, CDR2 YYEEEE. CDR3 bases: TGTGCCAGCAGCTTCGGTATGGGGAGCGACTATGGCTACACCTTC. Translated, it gives CASSFGMGSDYGYTF.

The CDR3 DNA reads as TGTGCCAGCAGCTTGCAGGTCACAGATACGCAGTATTTT. This gives the protein CASSLQVTDTQYF. V gene TRBV5-4 combines with J gene TRBJ2-3; unclear D gene. The CDR3 runs 13 residues. V lost 1 base to trimming and J lost 2 bases, with 5 bases between them. Looked up from germline, CDR1 is SGHNT and CDR2 is YYREEE (reference sequence).

This sequence joins TRBV2 and TRBJ2-7; 14 bases are a match to TRBD2. J was trimmed by 4 bases and V by 6 bases; bases with no gene match: 5. The length of the CDR3 is 15 residues. Germline assignment: CDR1 SNHLY and CDR2 FYNNEI. The CDR3 here is CASSPGLAGGYEQYF. The DNA for the CDR3 is TGTGCCAGCAGCCCAGGACTAGCGGGGGGTTACGAGCAGTACTTC.

This chain uses TRBV5-4 with TRBJ2-7; D not resolved. Trimming stripped 4 bases from V and 11 bases from J, with 16 bases between. The CDR3 consists of 12 residues. Per the germline V gene, CDR1 is SGHNT and CDR2 is YYREEE (reference sequence). In DNA form, the CDR3 reads TGTGCCAGCAGCCCCGGGTATGATTACGAGTACTTC. Translation: CASSPGYDYEYF.

This clone was counted only a few times. The chain combines TRBV7-9 with TRBJ2-7; weak D call: TRBD1 (6 bases). Per the germline V gene, CDR1 is SEHNR and CDR2 is FQNEAQ (reference sequence). Trimming left V 3 bases short and J 6 bases short, with 12 bases between. The CDR3 is made up of 13 amino acids. In DNA, the CDR3 is TGTGCCAGCAGCTTCTCACAGGGATCCGAGCAGTACTTC. Protein: CASSFSQGSEQYF.